The 27 T cell receptor beta chains given below trace back to one sample, sequenced in a study of T cell responses to AZD1222 COVID-19 vaccine. Only in-frame clones appear in the TCRdb table, and some are missing; sequencing was by immunoSEQ multiplex PCR. The repertoire consists of some 120,000 clones, with about 91% occurring once and the leading ten covering over 2.5%. Sequences were derived from peripheral blood, sampled on day 0 of AZD1222 vaccination. The source of these receptors is an adult in good health.

The V and J genes are TRBV9 and TRBJ1-4; D uncertain. The CDR3 loop spans 14 amino acids. Trimming left V 4 bases short and J 4 bases short, with 11 bases between. Germline CDR1 and CDR2: SGDLS and YYNGEE. The CDR3 nucleotides read TGTGCCAGCAGCCCAAATTGGGATAATGAAAAACTGTTTTTT. Its protein product is CASSPNWDNEKLFF.

In this sample, this clone turned up a few times. The chain carries TRBV10-1 and TRBJ2-5, with 10 bases aligning to TRBD1. V dropped 5 bases and J dropped 5; count of bases not matched to a gene: 8. CDR1 is WNHNN and CDR2 is SYGVQD in the germline V gene (reference sequence). The CDR3 has 15 amino acids. CDR3 protein: CASSQPGQGSETQYF. For the CDR3, the DNA is TGCGCCAGCAGTCAACCGGGACAGGGGTCGGAGACCCAGTACTTC.

This clone was picked up one time. This chain links TRBV7-8 with TRBJ1-5, with 7 bases identical to TRBD1. The trim removed 5 bases at V and 6 bases at J, leaving 10 bases unmatched. CDR1 SGHVS and CDR2 FQNEAQ come from the germline V gene. The CDR3 covers 15 residues. This chain's CDR3 is CASSDQTGYLQPQHF. For the CDR3, the DNA is TGTGCCAGCAGCGACCAGACAGGGTACCTTCAGCCCCAGCATTTT.

The V call is TRBV7-9, the J call TRBJ1-2, with TRBD1 matching 7 bases. This CDR3 comprises 15 residues. Germline V gene sequence: CDR1 SEHNR, CDR2 FQNEAQ (reference sequence). Unmatched junction bases numbered 6, after V lost 4 bases and J lost 1 base. The CDR3 DNA is TGTGCCAGCAGCTCCTGGACAGGCTTTAACTATGGCTACACCTTC. This gives the protein CASSSWTGFNYGYTF.

V gene TRBV30 combines with J gene TRBJ2-7, with TRBD1 matching 9 bases. V was pared by 2 bases and J by 4 bases, with 3 bases of the junction left unmatched. This CDR3 has 13 residues. The germline V gene encodes CDR1 GTSNPN and CDR2 SVGIG (reference sequence). The CDR3 region is CAWSTGGVYEQYF. CDR3 nucleotides: TGTGCCTGGAGTACAGGGGGCGTTTACGAGCAGTACTTC.

This clone showed up just once. The rearrangement joins TRBV7-8 to TRBJ1-3; D not certain. Per the germline V gene, CDR1 is SGHVS and CDR2 is FQNEAQ. This CDR3 region has 17 residues. V lost 0 bases and J lost 4, with 16 bases in between. CDR3 loop: CASSLATRSMSGNTIYF. CDR3 bases: TGTGCCAGCAGCTTAGCGACCCGAAGCATGTCAGGAAACACCATATATTTT.

The gene calls are TRBV28 and TRBJ2-7; D is ambiguous. CDR1 is MDHEN and CDR2 is SYDVKM in the germline V gene. The CDR3 sequence is 12 residues long. V gave up 3 bases and J gave up 0 bases, with 3 bases separating them. The CDR3 nucleotides read TGTGCCAGCAGTTTCCTCTCCTACGAGCAGTACTTC. This encodes CASSFLSYEQYF.

This clone has more than one count but fewer than ten. The V call is TRBV7-8, the J call TRBJ2-2; unclear D gene. Germline CDR1 reads SGHVS; CDR2 reads FQNEAQ. This CDR3 comprises 17 residues. V lost 6 bases to trimming and J lost 4 bases, with 21 bases between them. The DNA of the CDR3 is TGTGCCAGCAGGTTACCTCGACGGATGGCTGGCACCGGGGAGCTGTTTTTT. Protein: CASRLPRRMAGTGELFF. Full variable domain (outside the CDR3, taken from reference TRBV7-8 and TRBJ2-2): GAGVSQSPRYKVAKRGQDVALRCDPISGHVSLFWYQQALGQGPEFLTYFQNEAQLDKSGLPSDRFFAERPEGSVSTLKIQRTQQEDSAVYLCASRLPRRMAGTGELFFGEGSRLTVL.

On this clone itself: Other DNA variants within this sample encode the same CDR3. V gene TRBV6-2 or TRBV6-3 combines with J gene TRBJ2-1, with TRBD2 identical over 11 bases. Germline CDR1 MNHEY, CDR2 SVGEGT. CDR3 length: 15 residues. The ends lost 2 bases at V and 7 bases at J; junction bases unmatched: 4. The CDR3 spells CASSYRLAGLNEQFF. CDR3 DNA sequence: TGTGCCAGCAGTTACAGACTAGCGGGACTAAATGAGCAGTTCTTC.

This chain uses TRBV27 with TRBJ2-1, with 11 bases identical to TRBD2. This CDR3 contains 16 residues. The V gene's germline CDR1 is MNHEY and CDR2 SMNVEV (reference sequence). The ends lost 5 bases at V and 7 bases at J; junction bases unmatched: 10. In DNA form, the CDR3 reads TGTGCCAGCAGTACCTATAGCGGGAGGGCCGCGAATGAGCAGTTCTTC. This translates into CASSTYSGRAANEQFF.

The rearrangement links TRBV19 to TRBJ2-1; 11 bases line up with TRBD2. V was clipped by 3 bases and J by 7 bases; unmatched bases: 8. The length of the CDR3 is 16 residues. Germline CDR1 is LNHDA and CDR2 is SQIVND (reference sequence). Here the CDR3 DNA reads TGTGCCAGTAGTATGACTAGCGGGAAGGTTCGGAATGAGCAGTTCTTC. It specifies CASSMTSGKVRNEQFF. Using reference TRBV19 and TRBJ2-1 for the parts outside the CDR3, the full variable domain is DGGITQSPKYLFRKEGQNVTLSCEQNLNHDAMYWYRQDPGQGLRLIYYSQIVNDFQKGDIAEGYSVSREKKESFPLTVTSAQKNPTAFYLCASSMTSGKVRNEQFFGPGTRLTVL.

The chain is built from TRBV11-1 and TRBJ2-7, with 8 bases that match TRBD2. Germline assignment: CDR1 SGHAT and CDR2 FQDESV (reference sequence). J gave up 5 bases and V 5 bases, and 11 bases lay outside the gene matches. This CDR3 is 15 amino acids long. CDR3 sequence: CASSPYSGSRDEQYF. CDR3 in DNA: TGTGCCAGCAGCCCCTACAGCGGGAGTCGCGACGAGCAGTACTTC. The whole variable domain, filled in from reference TRBV11-1 and TRBJ2-7, reads EAEVAQSPRYKITEKSQAVAFWCDPISGHATLYWYRQILGQGPELLVQFQDESVVDDSQLPKDRFSAERLKGVDSTLKIQPAELGDSAMYLCASSPYSGSRDEQYFGPGTRLTVT.

The chain has TRBV4-3 and TRBJ1-4, with a tentative D call TRBD1 (6 bases). The length of the CDR3 is 14 residues. Trimming took 0 bases from V and 7 from J, leaving 9 bases between them. Germline lookup yields CDR1 LGHNA and CDR2 YSLEER. The CDR3 DNA reads TGCGCCAGCAGCCAAGATCTACAGGGTGAAAAACTGTTTTTT. Translating it yields CASSQDLQGEKLFF.

The chain couples TRBV7-3 to TRBJ2-3; tentative D call: TRBD2 (5 bases). The germline V gene encodes CDR1 SGHTA and CDR2 FQGTGA. V shed 3 bases and J shed 2 bases, with 9 bases lying between them. The CDR3 has 14 residues. The CDR3: CASSFGGFTDTQYF. The CDR3, as DNA: TGTGCCAGCAGCTTCGGCGGGTTCACAGATACGCAGTATTTT. The variable domain in full, completed from reference TRBV7-3 and TRBJ2-3, reads GAGVSQTPSNKVTEKGKYVELRCDPISGHTALYWYRQSLGQGPEFLIYFQGTGAADDSGLPNDRFFAVRPEGSVSTLKIQRTERGDSAVYLCASSFGGFTDTQYFGPGTRLTVL.

The V call is TRBV19, the J call TRBJ2-7, with unresolved D. Germline CDR1 LNHDA, CDR2 SQIVND (reference sequence). This CDR3 has 15 residues. The germline V and J ends were trimmed by 3 bases and 6 bases, with 18 bases remaining between them. CDR3 nucleotide sequence: TGTGCCAGTAGTATGGCCCCCCAACAAGTTACCGAGCAGTACTTC. Protein product: CASSMAPQQVTEQYF.

This chain uses TRBV29-1 with TRBJ1-1; no clear D gene. CDR1 is SQVTM and CDR2 is ANQGSEA in the germline V gene. This CDR3 has 13 residues. Trimming removed 5 bases at V and 0 bases at J, with 10 bases between. In DNA, the CDR3 is TGCAGCGTTACCGGACGGTTGAACACTGAAGCTTTCTTT. It encodes CSVTGRLNTEAFF.

The J gene is TRBJ1-5, the V gene TRBV2; 8 positions match TRBD1. CDR1 is SNHLY and CDR2 is FYNNEI in the germline V gene. The CDR3 has 16 residues. V shed 6 bases and J 2 bases; nucleotides not matched to a gene: 9. DNA of the CDR3: TGTGCCAGCAGAAAAGACAGGGGCTCGCGCAATCAGCCCCAGCATTTT. Amino acids: CASRKDRGSRNQPQHF.

The chain employs TRBV6-5 and TRBJ1-2, with 7 bases aligning to TRBD1. Germline loops: CDR1 MNHEY, CDR2 SVGAGI. With 4 bases clipped from V and 8 bases from J, the junction kept 7 bases outside the gene matches. This CDR3 region has 13 residues. As DNA, the CDR3 is TGTGCCAGCAGTTTCAGAACAGGGGAAGGCTACACCTTC. Translation gives CASSFRTGEGYTF.

This clone rates as medium-sized. J is TRBJ1-1 and V is TRBV6-5, with TRBD1 identical over 8 bases. The CDR3 spans 12 residues. Germline-derived CDR1 and CDR2 are MNHEY and SVGAGI. The ends lost 5 bases at V and 12 bases at J; junction bases unmatched: 8. The CDR3 here is CASSTQGAVTFF. As DNA, the CDR3 is TGTGCCAGCAGTACGCAGGGGGCGGTAACTTTCTTT.

The genes are TRBV12-3 or TRBV12-4 and TRBJ2-1, with a possible D match to TRBD1 (6 bases). The CDR3 sequence is 13 residues long. V lost 5 bases to trimming and J lost 6 bases, with 11 bases between them. CDR3 loop: CASSLGQSNEQFF. The CDR3 DNA is TGTGCCAGCAGTCTAGGACAGAGCAATGAGCAGTTCTTC.

This sequence joins TRBV9 and TRBJ2-5, with TRBD2 matching over 8 bases. This CDR3 has 18 residues. Germline-derived CDR1 and CDR2 are SGDLS and YYNGEE. The V and J ends lost 2 bases and 1 base, in that order; junction bases with no gene match: 13. The CDR3 nucleotides read TGTGCCAGCAGCGTCACTTCTAGCGGGTTTGCCGTCCAAGAGACCCAGTACTTC. It encodes CASSVTSSGFAVQETQYF.

V and J are TRBV6-4 and TRBJ2-2; D possibly corresponds to TRBD1 (6 bases). Trimming cost V 6 bases and J 5 bases, with 13 bases left between them. The CDR3 runs to 14 residues. CDR1 is MRHNA and CDR2 is SNTAGT in the germline V gene. In DNA, the CDR3 is TGTGCCAGCAGCGAGTCAGGGGCGACCGGGGAGCTGTTTTTT. Residues: CASSESGATGELFF.

The rearrangement links TRBV30 to TRBJ2-5; possible D gene TRBD1, 6 bases. The CDR3 loop spans 15 amino acids. V was clipped by 1 base and J by 0 bases, with 12 bases between them. Per the germline V gene, CDR1 is GTSNPN and CDR2 is SVGIG (reference sequence). CDR3 DNA: TGTGCCTGGAGTGGTATGGGGGCCCACCAAGAGACCCAGTACTTC. Protein product: CAWSGMGAHQETQYF.

CDR3 protein: CASSQLLAGDDEQFF. As DNA, the CDR3 is TGCGCCAGCAGCCAACTGTTAGCGGGAGACGATGAGCAGTTCTTC. This rearrangement joins TRBV4-1 to TRBJ2-1, with 9 bases fitting TRBD2. The germline CDR1 and CDR2 sequences are MGHRA and YSYEKL. After removal of 2 bases from V and 8 bases from J, the junction contained 7 bases not matched to a gene. This CDR3 is 15 amino acids long.

The chain is built from TRBV18 and TRBJ1-3; TRBD1 is a possible D gene (5 bases). The CDR3 totals 16 residues. Germline lookup yields CDR1 KGHSH and CDR2 LQKENI. Trimming took off 0 bases at V and 2 bases at J, with 11 bases between the two ends. The CDR3 bases are TGTGCCAGCTCACCACCTGGGGCGTCCGCTGGAAACACCATATATTTT. The encoded protein is CASSPPGASAGNTIYF. The full variable domain, with the rest looked up from reference TRBV18 and TRBJ1-3, is NAGVMQNPRHLVRRRGQEARLRCSPMKGHSHVYWYRQLPEEGLKFMVYLQKENIIDESGMPKERFSAEFPKEGPSILRIQQVVRGDSAAYFCASSPPGASAGNTIYFGEGSWLTVV.

This clone was detected only once. This sample includes further DNA sequences coding for the same CDR3. The chain is built from TRBV30 and TRBJ2-1; unclear D gene. Trimming removed 2 bases at V and 4 bases at J, with 3 bases between. The CDR3 has 11 amino acids. Germline loops: CDR1 GTSNPN, CDR2 SVGIG (reference sequence). Written as DNA, the CDR3 is TGTGCCTGGAGTCCTTACAATGAGCAGTTCTTC. Its translation is CAWSPYNEQFF.

The chain couples TRBV27 to TRBJ2-3; perhaps D is TRBD1 or TRBD2 (5 bases each). Germline lookup yields CDR1 MNHEY and CDR2 SMNVEV (reference sequence). The CDR3 contains 12 residues. Trimming pared 2 bases from V and 9 bases from J, leaving 9 bases between. CDR3 bases: TGTGCCAGCAGTTTAACCTGGGGGACGCAGTATTTT. This encodes CASSLTWGTQYF.